This T cell receptor (beta chain) was identified in a study of tumor and adjacent non-tumor tissue in lung cancer. Study results and limitations: In normal lung, the top 100 clones were significantly more dominant than in tumor.

This CDR3 has 16 amino acids. CDR1 is KGHDR and CDR2 is SFDVKD in the germline V gene. RNA was extracted from bulk tissue without any cell sorting. Only one count was recorded for this clonotype. Antigen: not known. One end of the junction fails to match germline, which may point to a read error. A modified ARM-PCR protocol with three rounds of nested PCR amplified TCRbeta. TCRdb reprocessed the multiplex PCR reads via MiXCR and lists one record per CDR3 protein. This table has 90,000 to 130,000 distinct CDR3 sequences, over 75% appearing once. Sequencing was carried out using lung tumor tissue. This clonotype was sampled from a man between 65 and 85 years old with non-small cell lung cancer. The chain joins TRBV24-1 to TRBJ2-1; the match to TRBD1 covers 7 bases. The CDR3 DNA sequence: TGTGCCACCAGCCCACGACCGGGACAGACTTACAATGAGCAGCTCTTT. It encodes CATSPRPGQTYNEQLF.